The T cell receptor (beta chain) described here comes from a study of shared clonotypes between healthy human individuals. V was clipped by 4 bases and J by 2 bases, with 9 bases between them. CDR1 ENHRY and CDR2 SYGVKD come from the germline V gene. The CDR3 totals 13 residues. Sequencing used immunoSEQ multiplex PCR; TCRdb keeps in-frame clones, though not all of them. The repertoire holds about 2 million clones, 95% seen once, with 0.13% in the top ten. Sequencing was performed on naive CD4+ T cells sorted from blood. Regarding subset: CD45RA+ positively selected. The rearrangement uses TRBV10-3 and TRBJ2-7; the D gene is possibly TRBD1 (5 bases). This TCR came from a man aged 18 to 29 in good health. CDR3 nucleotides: TGTGCCATCAGTGTGACAGAGACCTACGAGCAGTACTTC. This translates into CAISVTETYEQYF.